These 17 T cell receptor beta chains came from one sample sequenced in a study of T cell responses to AZD1222 COVID-19 vaccine (dated by TCRdb to the early 2020s). Libraries were prepared through the immunoSEQ multiplex PCR assay. TCRdb limited this immuneACCESS table to in-frame rearrangements with V and J called. A share of clones is missing; checked studies link under half to unresolved V genes, and the rest is unexplained. The sample table shows about 120,000 clones, and approximately 91% are seen once. The top ten clones comprise 2.4% of the sample. This sample's time point label indicates: baseline before first vaccination. The source material was peripheral blood, sampled on day 0 of AZD1222 vaccination. The source is an adult in good health.

J is TRBJ1-6 and V is TRBV28; 9 bases map to TRBD1. The CDR3 runs 15 residues. With 7 bases clipped from V and 10 bases from J, the junction kept 11 bases outside the gene matches. Per the germline V gene, CDR1 is MDHEN and CDR2 is SYDVKM. The CDR3 spells CASTRGGTGRSPLHF. In nucleotides, the CDR3 is TGTGCCAGCACTCGCGGGGGGACAGGGAGGTCACCCCTCCACTTT. The whole variable domain, remainder taken from reference TRBV28 and TRBJ1-6, is DVKVTQSSRYLVKRTGEKVFLECVQDMDHENMFWYRQDPGLGLRLIYFSYDVKMKEKGDIPEGYSVSREKKERFSLILESASTNQTSMYLCASTRGGTGRSPLHFGNGTRLTVT.

The chain combines TRBV28 with TRBJ2-7; 7 bases match TRBD1. The germline V gene has CDR1 MDHEN and CDR2 SYDVKM. V trimming: 5 bases; J trimming: 6 bases; junction bases outside the gene matches: 10. The CDR3 loop spans 14 amino acids. In DNA, the CDR3 is TGTGCCAGCAGTATAAACAGGGGAGTAAGCGAGCAGTACTTC. Its translation: CASSINRGVSEQYF.

The rearrangement links TRBV6-6 to TRBJ2-2, with D possibly TRBD1 on 5 matching bases. CDR1 and CDR2 from the germline V gene are MNHNY and SVGAGI (reference sequence). The CDR3 covers 15 residues. V lost 1 base to trimming and J lost 1 base, with 7 bases between them. This CDR3 is CASSYYGQNTGELFF. The CDR3 DNA is TGTGCCAGCAGTTACTACGGACAGAACACCGGGGAGCTGTTTTTT.

This sequence joins TRBV12-5 and TRBJ2-7; 7 bases are a match to TRBD2. The V segment lost 9 bases and the J segment 4 bases; nucleotides outside the gene matches: 9. The germline V gene has CDR1 LGHNT and CDR2 FRNRAP. There are 13 residues in the CDR3. In DNA form, the CDR3 reads TGTGCTAGCTGGGGACTACCCCCATACGAGCAGTACTTC. It translates to CASWGLPPYEQYF.

The chain employs TRBV7-2 and TRBJ2-2; TRBD2 might be the D (6 bases). V gave up 4 bases and J gave up 4 bases, with 13 bases separating them. CDR1 SGHTA and CDR2 FQGNSA come from the germline V gene. CDR3 size: 15 residues. CDR3 protein: CASSSPGLVTGELFF. Written as DNA, the CDR3 is TGTGCCAGCAGCTCTCCGGGACTCGTCACCGGGGAGCTGTTTTTT.

J is TRBJ1-1 and V is TRBV30; D is unresolved. With 0 bases removed from V and 0 bases from J, the gap between germline ends came to 8 bases. The length of the CDR3 is 14 residues. Germline V lookup: CDR1 GTSNPN, CDR2 SVGIG (reference sequence). The CDR3 here is CAWSVTDLNTEAFF. Here the CDR3 DNA reads TGTGCCTGGAGTGTAACAGATTTGAACACTGAAGCTTTCTTT.

The J gene is TRBJ2-1, the V gene TRBV28; TRBD2 might be the D (6 bases). The V end lost 6 bases, the J end lost 1 base, and 7 bases lay between the germline ends. The CDR3 extends over 13 amino acids. Germline CDR1 reads MDHEN; CDR2 reads SYDVKM. CDR3 in amino acids: CASRGLSYNEQFF. CDR3 DNA sequence: TGTGCCAGCAGGGGACTGTCCTACAATGAGCAGTTCTTC. Supplemented by reference TRBV28 and TRBJ2-1, the full variable domain reads DVKVTQSSRYLVKRTGEKVFLECVQDMDHENMFWYRQDPGLGLRLIYFSYDVKMKEKGDIPEGYSVSREKKERFSLILESASTNQTSMYLCASRGLSYNEQFFGPGTRLTVL.

The J gene is TRBJ2-1, the V gene TRBV19; 14 bases match TRBD2. CDR1 and CDR2 (germline): LNHDA, SQIVND (reference sequence). With 1 base clipped from V and 8 bases from J, the junction kept 7 bases outside the gene matches. The CDR3 has 17 amino acids. CDR3 sequence reads: CASSIGQTSGRADEQFF. CDR3 nucleotide sequence: TGTGCCAGTAGTATAGGCCAGACTAGCGGGAGGGCCGATGAGCAGTTCTTC.

This clone was picked up one time. This chain joins TRBV28 and TRBJ1-6; 8 nucleotides match TRBD1. The CDR3 sequence is 12 residues long. CDR1 and CDR2 from the germline V gene are MDHEN and SYDVKM. Losses at the gene ends were 8 bases for V and 9 bases for J; bases not matched to a gene: 3. The CDR3 DNA follows: TGTGCCAGCGTAGACAGGGGTTCACCCCTCCACTTT. It translates to CASVDRGSPLHF.

The gene calls are TRBV3-1 (or the pseudogene TRBV3-2) and TRBJ1-6; the match to TRBD1 covers 8 bases. Germline assignment: CDR1 LGHDT and CDR2 YNNKEL (reference sequence). This CDR3 has 15 residues. Trimming removed 4 bases from V and 7 bases from J; junction bases left unmatched: 6. CDR3 sequence reads: CASSRVTGENSPLHF. The CDR3, as DNA: TGTGCCAGCAGCCGAGTGACAGGGGAGAATTCACCCCTCCACTTT.

The chain combines TRBV5-1 with TRBJ2-7; TRBD2 aligns across 11 bases. From germline, CDR1 is SGHRS and CDR2 YFSETQ. V lost 0 bases to trimming and J lost 6 bases; unmatched junction nucleotides: 5. The CDR3 covers 15 residues. The CDR3 spells CASSLEVAGGSEQYF. CDR3 nucleotide sequence: TGCGCCAGCAGCTTGGAGGTAGCGGGAGGGTCCGAGCAGTACTTC.

This sequence joins TRBV6-5 and TRBJ1-2; TRBD1 agrees at 10 bases. J gave up 8 bases and V 2 bases, and 8 bases lay outside the gene matches. CDR1 and CDR2 (germline): MNHEY, SVGAGI. This CDR3 region has 15 residues. The CDR3 bases are TGTGCCAGCAGTTACGGCGGAGGACAGGGGGGAGGCTACACCTTC. This translates into CASSYGGGQGGGYTF.

The V and J genes are TRBV14 and TRBJ2-2, with 7 bases aligning to TRBD2. The CDR3 is 16 residues long. V lost 2 bases to trimming and J lost 5 bases; unmatched junction nucleotides: 8. Germline V gives CDR1 SGHDN, CDR2 FVKESK. CDR3 amino acids: CASSQLRGGETGELFF. In nucleotides, the CDR3 is TGTGCCAGCAGCCAACTCCGGGGAGGGGAAACCGGGGAGCTGTTTTTT. Full variable domain (missing parts from reference TRBV14 and TRBJ2-2): EAGVTQFPSHSVIEKGQTVTLRCDPISGHDNLYWYRRVMGKEIKFLLHFVKESKQDESGMPNNRFLAERTGGTYSTLKVQPAELEDSGVYFCASSQLRGGETGELFFGEGSRLTVL.

This clone was detected only once. J is TRBJ2-1 and V is TRBV6-5, with D hard to call. Between the trimmed V and J ends, which lost 4 bases and 0 bases, there was a span of 10 bases. The germline CDR1 and CDR2 sequences are MNHEY and SVGAGI. The CDR3 has 15 residues. CDR3 amino acids: CASSLDVSSYNEQFF. CDR3 sequence (DNA): TGTGCCAGCAGTTTGGACGTAAGCTCCTACAATGAGCAGTTCTTC.

This sequence joins TRBV28 and TRBJ2-1, with D perhaps assigned TRBD1 or TRBD2 (5 bases each). The V and J ends lost 2 bases and 0 bases respectively, with 14 bases between them. CDR3 length equals 17 residues. Germline V gene lookup returns CDR1 MDHEN and CDR2 SYDVKM. CDR3 protein: CASSLLGTPYSYNEQFF. For the CDR3, the DNA is TGTGCCAGCAGTTTACTTGGGACGCCTTACTCCTACAATGAGCAGTTCTTC.

The chain has TRBV6-5 and TRBJ2-6; 9 bases align to TRBD1. The CDR3 sequence is 15 residues long. CDR1 is MNHEY, CDR2 SVGAGI, per germline. V was pared by 9 bases and J by 0 bases, with 3 bases of the junction left unmatched. This chain's CDR3 is CASETGGSGANVLTF. DNA of the CDR3: TGTGCCAGTGAGACAGGGGGCTCTGGGGCCAACGTCCTGACTTTC.

The rearrangement uses TRBV11-2 and TRBJ2-7; 14 bases are a match to TRBD2. The germline V gene encodes CDR1 SGHAT and CDR2 FQNNGV. V lost 5 bases and J lost 4; bases outside the gene matches: 10. This CDR3 contains 17 residues. CDR3 sequence: CASSPGLAGGPLYEQYF. The DNA for the CDR3 is TGTGCCAGCAGCCCCGGACTAGCGGGAGGCCCCCTATACGAGCAGTACTTC.